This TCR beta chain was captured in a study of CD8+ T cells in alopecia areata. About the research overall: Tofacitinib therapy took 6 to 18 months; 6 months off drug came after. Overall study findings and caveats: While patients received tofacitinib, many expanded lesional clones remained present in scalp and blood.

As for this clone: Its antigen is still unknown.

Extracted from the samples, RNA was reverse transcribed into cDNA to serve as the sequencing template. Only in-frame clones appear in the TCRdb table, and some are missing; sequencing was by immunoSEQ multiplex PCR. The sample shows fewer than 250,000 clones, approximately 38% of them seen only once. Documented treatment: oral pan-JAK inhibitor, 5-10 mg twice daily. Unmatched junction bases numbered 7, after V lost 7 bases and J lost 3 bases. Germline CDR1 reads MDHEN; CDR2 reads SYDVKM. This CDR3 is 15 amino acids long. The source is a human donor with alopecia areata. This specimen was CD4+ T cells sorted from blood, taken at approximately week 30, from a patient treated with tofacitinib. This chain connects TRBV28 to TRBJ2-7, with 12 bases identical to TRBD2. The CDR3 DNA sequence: TGTGCCAGCATTCCCCTGACTAGCGGGAGCTACGAGCAGTACTTC. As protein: CASIPLTSGSYEQYF.